These 5 T cell receptor beta chains share one sample of origin, sequenced in a study of beta chain features in type 1 diabetes. The antigens these receptors bind are not known. Every isolated RNA sample was fully reverse transcribed, so sequencing captured expressed TCRB transcripts. Using immunoSEQ multiplex PCR, the repertoire was profiled, and TCRdb retains in-frame clones only, with some absent. The table lists 600,000 to 700,000 clones, roughly 13% of them singletons. The study's findings and limits: Moderate yet significant TCRB CDR3 shortening was seen in Type 1 diabetes patients in all four CD4+ subsets.

Sequenced sample: naive CD4+ T cells from blood. These receptors originate from a man between 18 and 35 years old with type 1 diabetes.

With regard to this clone: Other nucleotide sequences in the sample specify the same CDR3. V and J are TRBV19 and TRBJ1-1; 7 nucleotides line up with TRBD1. This CDR3 is 13 amino acids long. Germline V gene lookup returns CDR1 LNHDA and CDR2 SQIVND (reference sequence). V was clipped by 3 bases and J by 5 bases; unmatched bases: 3. The chain's CDR3 is CASSIQGGTEAFF. In nucleotides, the CDR3 is TGTGCCAGTAGTATCCAGGGGGGAACTGAAGCTTTCTTT.

The chain uses TRBV7-9 and TRBJ2-5; possibly TRBD1 or TRBD2 for D (5 bases each). The CDR3 consists of 15 residues. The germline V and J ends were trimmed by 5 bases and 2 bases, with 15 bases remaining between them. CDR1 is SEHNR and CDR2 is FQNEAQ in the germline V gene (reference sequence). The chain's CDR3 is CASSVISGPQETQYF. The CDR3 DNA reads as TGTGCCAGCAGCGTCATTTCGGGACCACAAGAGACCCAGTACTTC.

A few counts support this clone. The chain links TRBV7-9 to TRBJ1-4, with unresolved D. Trimming stripped 5 bases from V and 7 bases from J, with 17 bases between. This CDR3 has 15 residues. Germline CDR1 is SEHNR and CDR2 is FQNEAQ (reference sequence). The CDR3 spells CASSIGPQSVEKLFF. The DNA of the CDR3 is TGTGCCAGCAGCATCGGACCACAATCGGTTGAAAAACTGTTTTTT.

The rearrangement uses TRBV30 and TRBJ1-1; TRBD1 matches at 7 bases. The J segment lost 1 base and the V segment lost 7 bases, leaving 6 bases of the junction unmatched. The length of the CDR3 is 13 residues. CDR1 and CDR2 (germline): GTSNPN, SVGIG (reference sequence). The CDR3 region is CAFAGQPNTEAFF. CDR3 sequence (DNA): TGTGCCTTCGCGGGACAGCCGAACACTGAAGCTTTCTTT.

This clone was observed a handful of times. J is TRBJ1-1 and V is TRBV30, with D uncertain. The germline V gene has CDR1 GTSNPN and CDR2 SVGIG (reference sequence). The CDR3 has 12 amino acids. CDR3 sequence reads: CVRRRLNTEAFF. In nucleotides, the CDR3 is TGTGTACGACGCCGATTGAACACTGAAGCTTTCTTT.